Shown below are 27 T cell receptor beta chains from a single sample sequenced in a study of blood T cell repertoires in COVID-19. Profiling relied on immunoSEQ multiplex PCR, and the TCRdb table lists in-frame clones only, not all of them. The profile shows approximately 110,000 clones, roughly 81% of them singletons. Sequenced material: peripheral blood. The receptors were gathered from a human donor in a cohort sampled during active COVID-19.

The V and J genes are TRBV5-5 and TRBJ2-1; D gene ambiguous. V lost 0 bases and J 6 bases, leaving 13 bases between the germline ends. Germline V lookup: CDR1 SGHKS, CDR2 YYEKEE (reference sequence). This CDR3 comprises 15 residues. CDR3 in DNA: TGTGCCAGCAGCTTGGGTAGCACCGTAAGCAATGAGCAGTTCTTC. This sequence encodes CASSLGSTVSNEQFF.

The rearrangement uses TRBV19 and TRBJ2-7; D perhaps matches TRBD2 (5 bases). The germline V gene encodes CDR1 LNHDA and CDR2 SQIVND (reference sequence). The CDR3 has 13 amino acids. Trimming took off 6 bases at V and 3 bases at J, with 12 bases between the two ends. The CDR3 DNA reads TGTGCCAGTAGCACCGGGATCTTCTACGAGCAGTACTTC. Protein: CASSTGIFYEQYF.

This chain joins TRBV7-2 and TRBJ2-3; maybe TRBD1 (6 bases). Looked up from germline, CDR1 is SGHTA and CDR2 is FQGNSA. The CDR3 covers 16 residues. V was pared by 5 bases and J by 3 bases, with 18 bases between. The DNA of the CDR3 is TGTGCCAGCAGCGATCGTGGGCTAGGGGGAACAGATACGCAGTATTTT. This codes for CASSDRGLGGTDTQYF.

The rearrangement joins TRBV3-1 (or the pseudogene TRBV3-2) to TRBJ1-2, with D possibly matching TRBD1 (5 bases). This CDR3 has 14 amino acids. Per germline, CDR1 LGHDT and CDR2 YNNKEL (reference sequence). V was trimmed by 3 bases and J by 7 bases, leaving 15 bases between them. The DNA of the CDR3 is TGTGCCAGCAGCCATAACGTAATAGACAGTGGCTACACCTTC. This codes for CASSHNVIDSGYTF.

The J gene is TRBJ1-2, the V gene TRBV18, with 8 bases matching TRBD1. The CDR3 loop spans 15 amino acids. V was pared by 3 bases and J by 6 bases, with 9 bases of the junction left unmatched. CDR1 is KGHSH and CDR2 is LQKENI in the germline V gene. This CDR3 reads CASSPRTGKDNGYTF. The CDR3 DNA follows: TGTGCCAGCTCACCCAGGACAGGGAAGGATAATGGCTACACCTTC.

The V gene is TRBV3-1 (or the pseudogene TRBV3-2), the J gene TRBJ1-4, with unresolved D. The CDR3 loop spans 15 amino acids. V gave up 5 bases and J gave up 1 base, with 11 bases separating them. Germline V lookup: CDR1 LGHDT, CDR2 YNNKEL (reference sequence). CDR3 nucleotide sequence: TGTGCCAGCAGCACTCGACGGGGAACTAATGAAAAACTGTTTTTT. Amino acids: CASSTRRGTNEKLFF.

The rearrangement links TRBV5-1 to TRBJ2-3; tentative D call: TRBD1 (6 bases). In germline, CDR1 is SGHRS, CDR2 YFSETQ. CDR3 size: 16 residues. V lost 0 bases to trimming and J lost 7 bases, with 18 bases between them. CDR3 region: CASSLEGQLTKNTQYF. For the CDR3, the DNA is TGCGCCAGCAGCTTGGAAGGACAGCTCACTAAGAATACGCAGTATTTT. The variable domain in full, completed from reference TRBV5-1 and TRBJ2-3, reads KAGVTQTPRYLIKTRGQQVTLSCSPISGHRSVSWYQQTPGQGLQFLFEYFSETQRNKGNFPGRFSGRQFSNSRSEMNVSTLELGDSALYLCASSLEGQLTKNTQYFGPGTRLTVL.

The chain carries TRBV5-1 and TRBJ2-1, with 12 nucleotides matching TRBD2. CDR1 is SGHRS, CDR2 YFSETQ, per germline. V gave up 5 bases and J gave up 5 bases; unmatched junction bases: 2. The CDR3 consists of 14 residues. The CDR3 region has the DNA TGCGCCAGCAGGACTAGCGGGGGAAACAATGAGCAGTTCTTC. Residues: CASRTSGGNNEQFF. The full variable domain, rest sourced from reference TRBV5-1 and TRBJ2-1, is KAGVTQTPRYLIKTRGQQVTLSCSPISGHRSVSWYQQTPGQGLQFLFEYFSETQRNKGNFPGRFSGRQFSNSRSEMNVSTLELGDSALYLCASRTSGGNNEQFFGPGTRLTVL.

V is TRBV28 and J is TRBJ1-2; D gene uncertain. V shed 8 bases and J shed 0 bases, with 16 bases lying between them. CDR3 length: 15 amino acids. Per germline, CDR1 MDHEN and CDR2 SYDVKM. The CDR3 DNA follows: TGTGCCAGCCTGGCGGAGGGCCTAGCTAACTATGGCTACACCTTC. Its protein product is CASLAEGLANYGYTF.

The gene calls are TRBV5-1 and TRBJ2-7; perhaps TRBD1 as D (6 bases). V gave up 0 bases and J gave up 4 bases, with 8 bases separating them. Germline CDR1 and CDR2: SGHRS and YFSETQ. This CDR3 is built from 13 residues. The DNA for the CDR3 is TGCGCCAGCAGCTTGGTTGGACAGTACGAGCAGTACTTC. As protein: CASSLVGQYEQYF.

The chain employs TRBV18 and TRBJ2-7; 9 bases match TRBD1. Germline V gene data show CDR1 as KGHSH and CDR2 as LQKENI. The length of the CDR3 is 16 residues. Losses at the gene ends were 3 bases for V and 7 bases for J; bases not matched to a gene: 13. CDR3 nucleotides: TGTGCCAGCTCACCTAGTGCACAGGGGGCTCTCGGGGAGCAGTACTTC. This gives the protein CASSPSAQGALGEQYF. Filled out from reference TRBV18 and TRBJ2-7, the complete variable domain reads NAGVMQNPRHLVRRRGQEARLRCSPMKGHSHVYWYRQLPEEGLKFMVYLQKENIIDESGMPKERFSAEFPKEGPSILRIQQVVRGDSAAYFCASSPSAQGALGEQYFGPGTRLTVT.

The gene calls are TRBV18 and TRBJ2-2, with 10 bases fitting TRBD1. V lost 3 bases to trimming and J lost 5 bases; unmatched junction nucleotides: 9. The CDR3 contains 17 residues. Germline CDR1 and CDR2: KGHSH and LQKENI. Written as DNA, the CDR3 is TGTGCCAGCTCACCCGGGACAGGGGCCCCGTGGACCGGGGAGCTGTTTTTT. Its protein is CASSPGTGAPWTGELFF.

The chain is built from TRBV6-5 and TRBJ2-1, with a weak D call TRBD1 (5 bases). Trimming left V 4 bases short and J 8 bases short, with 21 bases between. This CDR3 is built from 16 residues. Germline-derived CDR1 and CDR2 are MNHEY and SVGAGI. In nucleotides, the CDR3 is TGTGCCAGCAGTTCCGAGACAGCCTCAAGCCTCTATGAGCAGTTCTTC. It specifies CASSSETASSLYEQFF.

CDR3 in DNA: TGTGCCAGCAGCCCCCAACAGGGGGCGCCGGGAAACACCATATATTTT. It specifies CASSPQQGAPGNTIYF. The chain is built from TRBV3-1 (or the pseudogene TRBV3-2) and TRBJ1-3; 9 bases fit TRBD1. The germline V gene encodes CDR1 LGHDT and CDR2 YNNKEL (reference sequence). CDR3 size: 16 residues. V lost 4 bases, J lost 4 bases, and 8 bases stayed unmatched.

This clone was seen more than once but under ten times. The rearrangement uses TRBV27 and TRBJ1-5; 9 nucleotides agree with TRBD1. CDR3 length: 16 amino acids. V trimming: 6 bases; J trimming: 6 bases; junction bases outside the gene matches: 12. The V gene's germline CDR1 is MNHEY and CDR2 SMNVEV (reference sequence). The CDR3 sequence: CASSSAGQGRRQPQHF. DNA for the CDR3: TGTGCCAGCAGCAGTGCGGGACAGGGAAGGCGTCAGCCCCAGCATTTT.

The chain uses TRBV29-1 and TRBJ2-5; D is ambiguous. The CDR3 has 13 residues. The V gene lost 1 base and the J gene lost 3 bases, with 9 bases spanning the gap. Germline-derived CDR1 and CDR2 are SQVTM and ANQGSEA. CDR3 nucleotides: TGCAGCGTTGAAGGCTTTTTAGAAGAGACCCAGTACTTC. It is translated as CSVEGFLEETQYF.

This chain links TRBV6-1 with TRBJ2-5; 7 bases fit TRBD2. Losses at the gene ends were 3 bases for V and 7 bases for J; bases not matched to a gene: 8. The CDR3 totals 14 residues. Germline V gives CDR1 MNHNS, CDR2 SASEGT. The CDR3 DNA is TGTGCCAGCAGTGATACTAGCGTAGTTGTGACCCAGTACTTC. This sequence encodes CASSDTSVVVTQYF.

This chain uses TRBV29-1 with TRBJ2-1; D might be TRBD1 (5 bases). CDR1 is SQVTM, CDR2 ANQGSEA, per germline. Trimming pared 3 bases from V and 5 bases from J, leaving 8 bases between. The CDR3 consists of 12 residues. The CDR3 is CSVDGANNEQFF. The CDR3 coding sequence is TGCAGCGTTGATGGGGCCAACAATGAGCAGTTCTTC.

V usage is TRBV15 and J usage is TRBJ2-3; D gene unclear. The germline V gene has CDR1 LNHNV and CDR2 YYDKDF (reference sequence). V was clipped by 6 bases and J by 4 bases, with 14 bases between them. There are 14 residues in the CDR3. The CDR3 nucleotides are TGTGCCACCAGGGGTTTGGGTGGGCCAGATACGCAGTATTTT. Translating gives CATRGLGGPDTQYF.

The table lists this clone with many counts. The chain couples TRBV5-8 to TRBJ1-2; TRBD1 might be the D (5 bases). Trimming stripped 4 bases from V and 1 base from J, with 11 bases between. The CDR3 runs to 14 residues. The germline V gene has CDR1 SGHTS and CDR2 YDEGEE. The CDR3 reads CASSEDTSNYGYTF. For the CDR3, the DNA is TGTGCCAGCAGCGAGGACACAAGTAACTATGGCTACACCTTC.

The chain's CDR3 is CASSIRSRDSNQPQHF. The CDR3 bases are TGTGCCAGTAGTATACGATCGCGGGATAGCAATCAGCCCCAGCATTTT. The rearrangement uses TRBV19 and TRBJ1-5; no clear D gene. Germline CDR1 and CDR2: LNHDA and SQIVND (reference sequence). The germline V and J ends were trimmed by 2 bases and 0 bases, with 11 bases remaining between them. The CDR3 is 16 residues long. Full variable domain (rest looked up from reference TRBV19 and TRBJ1-5): DGGITQSPKYLFRKEGQNVTLSCEQNLNHDAMYWYRQDPGQGLRLIYYSQIVNDFQKGDIAEGYSVSREKKESFPLTVTSAQKNPTAFYLCASSIRSRDSNQPQHFGDGTRLSIL.

The chain couples TRBV7-6 to TRBJ2-5, with a tentative D call TRBD1 (6 bases). Germline CDR1 reads SGHVS; CDR2 reads FNYEAQ. The CDR3 consists of 16 residues. V gave up 1 base and J gave up 2 bases, with 14 bases separating them. The DNA of the CDR3 is TGTGCCAGCAGCTTAGGGGTAGGGGGAGCGCAAGAGACCCAGTACTTC. Its translation is CASSLGVGGAQETQYF.

The chain employs TRBV5-1 and TRBJ2-3; TRBD2 might be the D (5 bases). V dropped 4 bases and J dropped 3 bases, with 15 bases sitting between them. Germline lookup yields CDR1 SGHRS and CDR2 YFSETQ. The CDR3 spans 15 residues. The chain's CDR3 is CASSKLGLGTDTQYF. The CDR3 nucleotides read TGCGCCAGCAGCAAACTAGGGCTCGGGACAGATACGCAGTATTTT. The variable domain in full, with the rest retrieved from reference TRBV5-1 and TRBJ2-3, is KAGVTQTPRYLIKTRGQQVTLSCSPISGHRSVSWYQQTPGQGLQFLFEYFSETQRNKGNFPGRFSGRQFSNSRSEMNVSTLELGDSALYLCASSKLGLGTDTQYFGPGTRLTVL.

This clone qualifies as medium-sized. The chain employs TRBV2 and TRBJ1-2; 8 bases line up with TRBD1. CDR3 length equals 15 residues. V gave up 5 bases and J gave up 5 bases; unmatched junction bases: 10. Germline lookup yields CDR1 SNHLY and CDR2 FYNNEI. CDR3: CASSLPGTGSYGYTF. CDR3 sequence (DNA): TGTGCCAGCAGTCTACCTGGGACAGGATCATATGGCTACACCTTC.

The rearrangement joins TRBV3-1 (or the pseudogene TRBV3-2) to TRBJ1-1; 7 nucleotides align to TRBD1. The CDR3 runs to 12 residues. Germline trimming cut 4 bases from V and 11 bases from J; bases unmatched to any gene: 7. Per the germline V gene, CDR1 is LGHDT and CDR2 is YNNKEL (reference sequence). This CDR3 reads CASSPRQGAAFF. DNA of the CDR3: TGTGCCAGCAGCCCCCGACAGGGAGCGGCTTTCTTT.

The rearrangement uses TRBV5-1 and TRBJ2-1; TRBD2 agrees at 13 bases. Trimming cost V 5 bases and J 0 bases; bases outside gene matches: 11. This CDR3 has 19 amino acids. Germline V gene data show CDR1 as SGHRS and CDR2 as YFSETQ. The CDR3 sequence: CASSTGTSGVQSSYNEQFF. CDR3 DNA: TGCGCCAGCAGTACCGGGACTAGCGGGGTCCAAAGCTCCTACAATGAGCAGTTCTTC.

The gene calls are TRBV3-1 (or the pseudogene TRBV3-2) and TRBJ2-1; 9 bases map to TRBD2. Germline CDR1 and CDR2: LGHDT and YNNKEL (reference sequence). The CDR3 is 15 residues long. J lost 8 bases, V lost 5 bases, and 10 bases had no gene match. The CDR3 DNA sequence: TGTGCCAGCAGCTCTGCGGGGGGGCCATTCTATGAGCAGTTCTTC. The encoded protein is CASSSAGGPFYEQFF.